This TCR beta chain was captured by sequencing in a study of T cells in Graves' hyperthyroidism and ophthalmopathy. General study points: Ophthalmopathy was model-predicted a median approximately 6.9 months pre-onset.

This clonotype was detected many times. Its antigen is not known. CDR1 and CDR2 (germline): MNHEY, SMNVEV (reference sequence). The CDR3 loop spans 14 amino acids. V dropped 2 bases and J dropped 4 bases, with 12 bases sitting between them. Researchers amplified the TCR beta CDR3 regions from RNA transcripts. A set of HTBI primers served as the primers for a first-round RT-PCR of the TCR CDR3. TCRdb reanalysed the multiplex PCR reads using MiXCR and keeps one entry per CDR3 protein. Of about 270,000 distinct CDR3 sequences in the sample, about 20% are singletons; the top ten hold 64%. What was sequenced was blood. The chain uses TRBV27 and TRBJ2-7, with D tentatively TRBD1 (6 bases). This receptor was identified in a man between 25 and 39 years old with Graves' ophthalmopathy. In DNA, the CDR3 is TGTGCCAGCAGTTTACGGGGACAATTATACGAGCAGTACTTC. This sequence encodes CASSLRGQLYEQYF.